Shown below are 19 T cell receptor beta chains from a single sample sequenced in a study of blood T cell repertoires in COVID-19 (dated by TCRdb to the early 2020s). The method was the immunoSEQ multiplex PCR assay. TCRdb obtained this table from immuneACCESS and retained in-frame rearrangements with V and J assigned. These tables miss some clones; where compared with another copy, unresolved V genes account for less than half of the shortfall, and the remainder is unexplained. This sample is represented by about 150,000 clones; around 81% of them were singletons. Jointly, the top ten make up over 4% of the sample. The sequencing sample was made of peripheral blood. The receptors shown here come from a woman aged 45-65 years with acute or convalescent COVID-19.

The chain couples TRBV7-9 to TRBJ2-7, with TRBD2 identical over 10 bases. The CDR3 has 14 amino acids. The junction had 2 bases not matched to a gene; V was cut back by 4 bases and J by 2 bases. CDR1 SEHNR and CDR2 FQNEAQ come from the germline V gene (reference sequence). DNA of the CDR3: TGTGCCAGCAGCTCTAGCGGGGGCACCTACGAGCAGTACTTC. Encoded protein: CASSSSGGTYEQYF. The variable domain in full, completed from reference TRBV7-9 and TRBJ2-7, reads DTGVSQNPRHKITKRGQNVTFRCDPISEHNRLYWYRQTLGQGPEFLTYFQNEAQLEKSRLLSDRFSAERPKGSFSTLEIQRTEQGDSAMYLCASSSSGGTYEQYFGPGTRLTVT.

The rearrangement joins TRBV28 to TRBJ2-5, with 7 bases identical to TRBD2. Looked up from germline, CDR1 is MDHEN and CDR2 is SYDVKM. The J segment lost 6 bases and the V segment lost 5 bases, leaving 15 bases of the junction unmatched. This CDR3 is 16 amino acids long. The CDR3 region has the DNA TGTGCCAGCAGTCAAACGGGGAGGGCGGCGTATCAGACCCAGTACTTC. Translated: CASSQTGRAAYQTQYF.

This clone was counted a few times. This chain links TRBV19 with TRBJ1-5; weak D call: TRBD1 (6 bases). There are 16 residues in the CDR3. V shed 0 bases and J shed 6 bases, with 15 bases lying between them. The germline V gene encodes CDR1 LNHDA and CDR2 SQIVND (reference sequence). The CDR3 spells CASSIDQWGGGQPQHF. The CDR3 DNA follows: TGTGCCAGTAGTATAGATCAATGGGGGGGCGGTCAGCCCCAGCATTTT.

J is TRBJ1-2 and V is TRBV25-1, with TRBD1 matching 10 bases. Germline V gene data show CDR1 as MGHDK and CDR2 as SYGVNS. The CDR3 has 13 residues. Germline trimming cut 6 bases from V and 5 bases from J; bases unmatched to any gene: 3. CDR3 region: CASRSGQGYGYTF. In nucleotides, the CDR3 is TGTGCCAGCAGATCGGGACAGGGGTATGGCTACACCTTC.

This chain joins TRBV9 and TRBJ1-6; the D gene is possibly TRBD1 (6 bases). CDR1 is SGDLS, CDR2 YYNGEE, per germline. The CDR3 has 16 residues. Trimming left V 2 bases short and J 7 bases short, with 16 bases between. DNA for the CDR3: TGTGCCAGCAGCGTCCATACGGACAGCTTCAATTCACCCCTCCACTTT. Protein product: CASSVHTDSFNSPLHF.

This clone was recorded a few times. The chain carries TRBV19 and TRBJ2-1, with D uncertain. The V and J ends lost 6 bases and 4 bases respectively, with 7 bases between them. This CDR3 comprises 12 residues. Per the germline V gene, CDR1 is LNHDA and CDR2 is SQIVND (reference sequence). CDR3 residues: CASSQQYNEQFF. CDR3 DNA: TGTGCCAGTAGCCAACAGTACAATGAGCAGTTCTTC.

This chain joins TRBV14 and TRBJ1-2, with unresolved D. Germline lookup yields CDR1 SGHDN and CDR2 FVKESK. The CDR3 loop spans 15 amino acids. The V end lost 1 base, the J end lost 5 bases, and 14 bases lay between the germline ends. The CDR3 nucleotides are TGTGCCAGCAGCCAAGTGTCCGGGTGGTATTATGGCTACACCTTC. This sequence encodes CASSQVSGWYYGYTF.

The CDR3, as DNA: TGTGCCAGTAGTATACCCTCCGGGACAGATAGCAATCAGCCCCAGCATTTT. Translating it yields CASSIPSGTDSNQPQHF. The chain links TRBV19 to TRBJ1-5; 7 bases are shared with TRBD1. The germline V gene has CDR1 LNHDA and CDR2 SQIVND (reference sequence). V shed 2 bases and J 0 bases; nucleotides not matched to a gene: 7. CDR3 length: 17 amino acids.

The V gene is TRBV27, the J gene TRBJ1-2; 7 bases match TRBD1. This CDR3 region has 13 residues. Germline CDR1 and CDR2: MNHEY and SMNVEV (reference sequence). J lost 0 bases, V lost 6 bases, and 1 base had no gene match. The CDR3 DNA reads TGTGCCAGCAGAGACAGGGCTAACTATGGCTACACCTTC. Its translation is CASRDRANYGYTF.

This chain uses TRBV6-6 with TRBJ1-2, with TRBD1 as a possible D gene (5 bases). CDR1 MNHNY and CDR2 SVGAGI come from the germline V gene (reference sequence). The CDR3 runs to 15 residues. V was trimmed by 5 bases and J by 3 bases, leaving 16 bases between them. DNA for the CDR3: TGTGCCAGCAGTGACCAGGGTAGGAATTACTATGGCTACACCTTC. It encodes CASSDQGRNYYGYTF.

The chain uses TRBV25-1 and TRBJ2-5, with 10 bases lining up with TRBD2. Losses at the gene ends were 5 bases for V and 2 bases for J; bases not matched to a gene: 11. This CDR3 has 17 residues. CDR1 and CDR2 from the germline V gene are MGHDK and SYGVNS. Here the CDR3 reads CASSPGGLAGEQETQYF. CDR3 DNA sequence: TGTGCCAGCAGTCCCGGCGGGCTAGCGGGGGAGCAAGAGACCCAGTACTTC.

This CDR3 reads CASSFSGELFF. For the CDR3, the DNA is TGCGCCAGCAGCTTTTCAGGGGAGCTGTTTTTT. The chain is built from TRBV4-1 and TRBJ2-2; D gene unclear. The CDR3 consists of 11 residues. The V gene lost 5 bases and the J gene lost 8 bases, with 6 bases spanning the gap. CDR1 is MGHRA, CDR2 YSYEKL, per germline.

This clone came up once. The chain has TRBV24-1 and TRBJ2-1; the match to TRBD2 covers 9 bases. The junction had 16 bases not matched to a gene; V was cut back by 2 bases and J by 9 bases. This CDR3 comprises 18 residues. Looked up from germline, CDR1 is KGHDR and CDR2 is SFDVKD. The CDR3, as DNA: TGTGCCACCAGTGATTCCTCGCGGGGGGGCCTTATTTTGGGTGAGCAGTTCTTC. Amino acids: CATSDSSRGGLILGEQFF.

The chain couples TRBV7-9 to TRBJ2-1, with a tentative D call TRBD2 (6 bases). V was clipped by 5 bases and J by 4 bases, with 12 bases between them. This CDR3 is built from 14 residues. Germline V gene lookup returns CDR1 SEHNR and CDR2 FQNEAQ (reference sequence). The CDR3 is CASSRVGGYNEQFF. CDR3 sequence (DNA): TGTGCCAGCAGCCGTGTGGGGGGATACAATGAGCAGTTCTTC.

The J gene is TRBJ1-5, the V gene TRBV2, with D possibly matching TRBD1 (5 bases). This CDR3 is 14 amino acids long. V was pared by 3 bases and J by 0 bases, with 6 bases between. Germline V gene data show CDR1 as SNHLY and CDR2 as FYNNEI. CDR3 sequence reads: CASSDRDSNQPQHF. The CDR3 nucleotides read TGTGCCAGCAGTGACAGGGATAGCAATCAGCCCCAGCATTTT.

This chain links TRBV7-6 with TRBJ2-7; D unclear. Germline V gene data show CDR1 as SGHVS and CDR2 as FNYEAQ. The CDR3 consists of 13 residues. With 5 bases removed from V and 0 bases from J, the gap between germline ends came to 8 bases. The CDR3 bases are TGTGCCAGCAGCCCTACAGACTCCTACGAGCAGTACTTC. It translates to CASSPTDSYEQYF.

The chain carries TRBV27 and TRBJ2-1; the match to TRBD1 covers 7 bases. The CDR3 has 16 residues. Germline CDR1 and CDR2: MNHEY and SMNVEV (reference sequence). The trim removed 6 bases at V and 8 bases at J, leaving 16 bases unmatched. The CDR3 spells CASSLMRVQGRHEQFF. The CDR3 region has the DNA TGTGCCAGCAGCCTTATGAGGGTACAGGGGCGGCATGAGCAGTTCTTC.

V gene TRBV11-3 combines with J gene TRBJ2-1, with D perhaps matching TRBD2 (6 bases). The germline V and J ends were trimmed by 3 bases and 0 bases, with 9 bases remaining between them. The CDR3 covers 15 residues. From germline, CDR1 is SGHNT and CDR2 YENEEA. The chain's CDR3 is CASSFGGSSYNEQFF. Written as DNA, the CDR3 is TGTGCCAGCAGCTTCGGGGGAAGCTCCTACAATGAGCAGTTCTTC.

The chain links TRBV29-1 to TRBJ2-5, with 16 bases that match TRBD2. Per the germline V gene, CDR1 is SQVTM and CDR2 is ANQGSEA. The V gene end was trimmed by 5 bases and the J gene end by 3 bases; junction bases not matched to a gene: 6. The CDR3 is 16 amino acids. In DNA, the CDR3 is TGCAGCGTTAAAGTCGGGACTAGCGGGGGGGAAGAGACCCAGTACTTC. Translating gives CSVKVGTSGGEETQYF.